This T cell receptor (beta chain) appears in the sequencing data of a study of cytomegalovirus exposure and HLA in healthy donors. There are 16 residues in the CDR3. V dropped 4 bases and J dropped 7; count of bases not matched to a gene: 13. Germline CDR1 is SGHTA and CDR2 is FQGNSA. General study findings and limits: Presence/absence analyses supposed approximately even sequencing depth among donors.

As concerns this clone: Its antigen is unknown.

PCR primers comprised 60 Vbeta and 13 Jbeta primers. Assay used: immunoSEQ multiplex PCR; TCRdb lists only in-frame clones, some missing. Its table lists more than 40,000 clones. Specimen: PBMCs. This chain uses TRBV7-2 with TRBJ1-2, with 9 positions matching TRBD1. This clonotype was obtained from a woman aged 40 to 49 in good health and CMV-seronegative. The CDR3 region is CASSWALDRGERGYTF. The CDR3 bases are TGTGCCAGCAGCTGGGCTTTAGACAGGGGGGAGCGTGGCTACACCTTC. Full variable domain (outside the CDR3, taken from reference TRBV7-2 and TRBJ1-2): GAGVSQSPSNKVTEKGKDVELRCDPISGHTALYWYRQSLGQGLEFLIYFQGNSAPDKSGLPSDRFSAERTGGSVSTLTIQRTQQEDSAVYLCASSWALDRGERGYTFGSGTRLTVV.